The 26 T cell receptor beta chains below all came from one sample that was sequenced in a study of response to subunit inactivated influenza vaccine. TCRdb re-analysed the RT-PCR reads in MiXCR, keeping a single row per CDR3 protein. This sample has 200,000 to 300,000 distinct CDR3 sequences; about 12% occur once, and the top ten carry 7.8%. Specimen: non-naive T cells sorted from PBMCs, collected roughly 2 weeks before vaccination. Receptors originate from a middle-aged man who received an inactivated influenza vaccine.

This clonotype was seen more than once but under ten times. J is TRBJ2-1 and V is TRBV20-1; 12 bases map to TRBD2. CDR3 length equals 14 residues. In germline, CDR1 is DFQATT, CDR2 SNEGSKA (reference sequence). With V trimmed by 4 bases and J by 6 bases, 4 bases remained unmatched. The CDR3 here is CSATGLAGRNEQFF. Written as DNA, the CDR3 is TGCAGTGCTACGGGACTAGCGGGTCGCAATGAGCAGTTCTTC.

Only a few counts were recorded for this clonotype. This rearrangement joins TRBV7-2 to TRBJ1-2, with unresolved D. The V gene's germline CDR1 is SGHTA and CDR2 FQGNSA. With 5 bases removed from V and 0 bases from J, the gap between germline ends came to 10 bases. The CDR3 sequence is 14 residues long. CDR3: CASSLRTANYGYTF. DNA of the CDR3: TGTGCCAGCAGCCTTAGGACTGCTAACTATGGCTACACCTTC.

At least ten counts were recorded for this clonotype. This chain uses TRBV20-1 with TRBJ1-5; D uncertain. The V gene lost 3 bases and the J gene lost 3 bases, with 12 bases spanning the gap. CDR3 length: 14 residues. The germline V gene has CDR1 DFQATT and CDR2 SNEGSKA (reference sequence). In DNA form, the CDR3 reads TGCAGTGCTAGTGGTGGGCAGATCAATCAGCCCCAGCATTTT. This sequence encodes CSASGGQINQPQHF.

This clonotype was recorded a few times. The chain combines TRBV5-1 with TRBJ1-3, with a weak D call TRBD1 (6 bases). V lost 0 bases, J lost 8 bases, and 12 bases lay in between. This CDR3 has 14 residues. Germline CDR1 is SGHRS and CDR2 is YFSETQ. The CDR3 DNA sequence: TGCGCCAGCAGCTTGGCAGGGGTCGGTGACACCATATATTTT. Translation gives CASSLAGVGDTIYF.

There are many counts of this clonotype. V is TRBV19 and J is TRBJ2-1, with D hard to call. Germline CDR1 reads LNHDA; CDR2 reads SQIVND (reference sequence). The germline V and J ends were trimmed by 3 bases and 3 bases, with 6 bases remaining between them. The CDR3 is 13 residues long. The chain's CDR3 is CASSISSYNEQFF. CDR3 sequence (DNA): TGTGCCAGTAGTATTTCAAGCTACAATGAGCAGTTCTTC.

This chain links TRBV10-3 with TRBJ2-1; the D is unclear. Germline CDR1 reads ENHRY; CDR2 reads SYGVKD. The CDR3 is 12 residues long. Trimming pared 3 bases from V and 8 bases from J, leaving 8 bases between. CDR3 in DNA: TGTGCCATCAGTGATAGTTTCGATGAGCAGTTCTTC. Its protein is CAISDSFDEQFF.

This clonotype was recorded many times. The CDR3 here is CASSFRYGAYQETQYF. The CDR3 DNA follows: TGTGCCAGCAGTTTTCGGTATGGCGCATACCAAGAGACCCAGTACTTC. The V and J genes are TRBV27 and TRBJ2-5; no definite D call. Per the germline V gene, CDR1 is MNHEY and CDR2 is SMNVEV (reference sequence). Trimming stripped 3 bases from V and 0 bases from J, with 14 bases between. This CDR3 comprises 16 residues.

The sample holds many counts of this clonotype. DNA for the CDR3: TGCGCCAGCAGTGAATACGGGGCGCAAAATGAAAAACTGTTTTTT. Translation: CASSEYGAQNEKLFF. J is TRBJ1-4 and V is TRBV10-2; a possible D gene is TRBD1 (5 bases). This CDR3 has 15 amino acids. Germline CDR1 is WSHSY and CDR2 is SAAADI. Trimming cost V 3 bases and J 5 bases, with 13 bases left between them.

This clonotype appeared many times. The rearrangement joins TRBV12-3 or TRBV12-4 to TRBJ2-5; D is perhaps TRBD1 (6 bases). Trimming left V 6 bases short and J 1 base short, with 15 bases between. The CDR3 length is 15 residues. In nucleotides, the CDR3 is TGTGCCAGCAGCGGGCTACAGGGACCCCAAGAGACCCAGTACTTC. Protein product: CASSGLQGPQETQYF.

The chain joins TRBV30 to TRBJ2-2, with TRBD1 identical over 8 bases. CDR1 and CDR2 (germline): GTSNPN, SVGIG (reference sequence). V trimming: 3 bases; J trimming: 1 base; junction bases outside the gene matches: 1. CDR3 length: 14 residues. The CDR3 nucleotides read TGTGCCTGGAGCGGGACAGGGAACACCGGGGAGCTGTTTTTT. The encoded protein is CAWSGTGNTGELFF.

This clonotype was picked up a small number of times. The chain joins TRBV7-2 to TRBJ2-1, with 8 bases aligning to TRBD2. The trim removed 3 bases at V and 10 bases at J, leaving 8 bases unmatched. This CDR3 is 14 amino acids long. CDR1 is SGHTA and CDR2 is FQGNSA in the germline V gene. The CDR3 is CASSLGTREGEQFF. The CDR3 region has the DNA TGTGCCAGCAGCTTGGGGACTAGAGAGGGGGAGCAGTTCTTC.

This clonotype was detected only a few times. The V and J genes are TRBV11-3 and TRBJ2-1, with D perhaps being TRBD1 or TRBD2 (5 bases each). This CDR3 has 13 amino acids. The V gene lost 5 bases and the J gene lost 2 bases, with 7 bases spanning the gap. Per the germline V gene, CDR1 is SGHNT and CDR2 is YENEEA. The CDR3 protein is CASSLGPYNEQFF. DNA for the CDR3: TGTGCCAGCAGCCTGGGACCCTACAATGAGCAGTTCTTC.

The chain recombines TRBV11-2 with TRBJ2-1, with 8 bases identical to TRBD1. V gave up 4 bases and J gave up 6 bases; unmatched junction bases: 2. The CDR3 runs to 13 residues. Germline V gene data show CDR1 as SGHAT and CDR2 as FQNNGV. CDR3: CASSSGTGNEQFF. The CDR3 nucleotides read TGTGCCAGCAGCTCCGGGACAGGCAATGAGCAGTTCTTC.

At least ten counts were recorded for this clonotype. The V gene is TRBV7-3, the J gene TRBJ2-2; 9 nucleotides align to TRBD2. J lost 0 bases, V lost 4 bases, and 3 bases had no gene match. From germline, CDR1 is SGHTA and CDR2 FQGTGA. The CDR3 runs 16 residues. The CDR3 nucleotides read TGTGCCAGCAGCTACCTAGCGGGACCGAACACCGGGGAGCTGTTTTTT. It yields the protein CASSYLAGPNTGELFF.

The sample holds a few counts of this clonotype. The V gene is TRBV12-3 or TRBV12-4, the J gene TRBJ2-7, with D unclear. The length of the CDR3 is 12 residues. V was pared by 6 bases and J by 6 bases, with 12 bases between. This CDR3 reads CASSSVGREQYF. DNA of the CDR3: TGTGCCAGCAGCTCGGTTGGCCGCGAGCAGTACTTC.

This clonotype came up once. A much larger clone sits a single nucleotide away, making a read error possible. The chain links TRBV20-1 to TRBJ2-3; 9 positions agree with TRBD2. CDR3 length: 17 amino acids. CDR1 DFQATT and CDR2 SNEGSKA come from the germline V gene (reference sequence). The CDR3 loop is CCARDIAGDVVVNTQYF. The CDR3 DNA is TGCTGTGCTAGAGATATAGCGGGAGACGTCGTAGTGAATACGCAGTATTTT.

This sequence joins TRBV7-2 and TRBJ2-2; D unclear. Trimming left V 1 base short and J 5 bases short, with 8 bases between. Germline V gene sequence: CDR1 SGHTA, CDR2 FQGNSA. The CDR3 has 14 amino acids. CDR3 in DNA: TGTGCCAGCAGCTTAGATTACCTTACCGGGGAGCTGTTTTTT. This sequence encodes CASSLDYLTGELFF.

This sequence joins TRBV28 and TRBJ2-7, with TRBD2 matching 10 bases. The CDR3 runs 16 residues. Germline V gene data show CDR1 as MDHEN and CDR2 as SYDVKM. The trim removed 6 bases at V and 2 bases at J, leaving 10 bases unmatched. The CDR3 here is CASSPTSLAGAYEQYF. The CDR3 DNA follows: TGTGCCAGCAGCCCTACCTCCCTAGCGGGAGCCTACGAGCAGTACTTC.

The chain links TRBV7-2 to TRBJ2-1; D possibly corresponds to TRBD1 (7 bases). There are 16 residues in the CDR3. The germline gives CDR1 SGHTA, CDR2 FQGNSA. With 5 bases removed from V and 7 bases from J, the gap between germline ends came to 21 bases. Written as DNA, the CDR3 is TGTGCCAGCAGCCGCAGGGGGACTGACCCCTGGAATGAGCAGTTCTTC. As protein: CASSRRGTDPWNEQFF. Using reference TRBV7-2 and TRBJ2-1 for the parts outside the CDR3, the full variable domain is GAGVSQSPSNKVTEKGKDVELRCDPISGHTALYWYRQSLGQGLEFLIYFQGNSAPDKSGLPSDRFSAERTGGSVSTLTIQRTQQEDSAVYLCASSRRGTDPWNEQFFGPGTRLTVL.

This clonotype occurred many times. J is TRBJ2-1 and V is TRBV12-3 or TRBV12-4; 10 bases line up with TRBD2. The CDR3 has 15 amino acids. J gave up 5 bases and V 3 bases, and 4 bases lay outside the gene matches. The CDR3 spells CASSLQLAGNNEQFF. CDR3 DNA: TGTGCCAGCAGTTTGCAACTAGCGGGAAACAATGAGCAGTTCTTC.

The chain couples TRBV6-1 to TRBJ2-3; no firm D call. This CDR3 has 14 residues. Trimming left V 2 bases short and J 5 bases short, with 11 bases between. The V gene's germline CDR1 is MNHNS and CDR2 SASEGT. CDR3: CASSERLFGDTQYF. CDR3 coding DNA: TGTGCCAGCAGTGAAAGGTTGTTCGGAGATACGCAGTATTTT.

This clonotype occurred many times. V gene TRBV4-3 combines with J gene TRBJ1-2; the D is unclear. Germline V lookup: CDR1 LGHNA, CDR2 YSLEER. With 3 bases removed from V and 6 bases from J, the gap between germline ends came to 11 bases. This CDR3 is 13 amino acids long. The DNA of the CDR3 is TGCGCCAGCAGCCAGACCGGGAGCGATGGCTACACCTTC. Translation: CASSQTGSDGYTF.

J is TRBJ2-2 and V is TRBV7-6, with 8 bases matching TRBD2. The trim removed 1 base at V and 4 bases at J, leaving 11 bases unmatched. The CDR3 is 18 residues long. Germline V gene sequence: CDR1 SGHVS, CDR2 FNYEAQ. This chain's CDR3 is CASSLGPGLGTGTGELFF. CDR3 nucleotides: TGTGCCAGCAGCTTAGGTCCGGGACTAGGAACGGGCACCGGGGAGCTGTTTTTT.

This rearrangement joins TRBV28 to TRBJ2-2; possibly TRBD1 or TRBD2 for D (6 bases each). V was trimmed by 7 bases and J by 2 bases, leaving 14 bases between them. The CDR3 consists of 15 residues. Germline lookup yields CDR1 MDHEN and CDR2 SYDVKM. The CDR3 sequence: CASITGGFNTGELFF. CDR3 in DNA: TGTGCCAGCATCACCGGGGGCTTTAACACCGGGGAGCTGTTTTTT.

In nucleotides, the CDR3 is TGTGCCAGCAGATGGGGACAGGGGGCCTACAATGAGCAGTTCTTC. Amino acid sequence: CASRWGQGAYNEQFF. The chain couples TRBV28 to TRBJ2-1; TRBD1 matches 11 bases. The V and J ends lost 6 bases and 2 bases, in that order; junction bases with no gene match: 3. Germline CDR1 and CDR2: MDHEN and SYDVKM. The CDR3 is made up of 15 amino acids. Filled out from reference TRBV28 and TRBJ2-1, the complete variable domain reads DVKVTQSSRYLVKRTGEKVFLECVQDMDHENMFWYRQDPGLGLRLIYFSYDVKMKEKGDIPEGYSVSREKKERFSLILESASTNQTSMYLCASRWGQGAYNEQFFGPGTRLTVL.

The genes are TRBV29-1 and TRBJ2-7, with TRBD1 identical over 12 bases. The CDR3 spans 14 residues. With V trimmed by 3 bases and J by 7 bases, 7 bases remained unmatched. Germline V CDR1 and CDR2: SQVTM, ANQGSEA. CDR3 coding DNA: TGCAGCGTTGACGAGGGACAGGGGGCAGGAGAGCAGTACTTC. Its protein product is CSVDEGQGAGEQYF.